This is a list of T cell receptor beta chains from one sample in a study of blood T cell repertoires in COVID-19. Sequenced by immunoSEQ multiplex PCR; TCRdb stores in-frame clones only, minus some. The sample has 150,000 to 200,000 clones; 83% are singletons. Input material: peripheral blood. These TCRs come from a human donor in a cohort sampled during active COVID-19. Both conserved end residues are part of each CDR3. Fields, in order: clone size, V gene, D gene, J gene, CDR3 DNA, CDR3 protein. The D gene is left open where the match is weak. The size of a clone is reported for some rows only, either as once, few or many, or as a class for expanded clones.

clone_size: .; v_call: TRBV6-6; d_call: .; j_call: TRBJ1-1; cdr3_nt: TGTGCTGTCGCGGCGTGGACTGAAGCTTTCTTT; cdr3_aa: CAVAAWTEAFF
clone_size: few; v_call: TRBV12-3/TRBV12-4; d_call: .; j_call: TRBJ2-7; cdr3_nt: TGTGCCAGCAGTGCTCCGGGTGCCCACGAGCAGTACTTC; cdr3_aa: CASSAPGAHEQYF
clone_size: .; v_call: TRBV7-3; d_call: .; j_call: TRBJ1-5; cdr3_nt: TGTGCCAGCAGCTTAAGGGGCAGTCAGCCCCAGCATTTT; cdr3_aa: CASSLRGSQPQHF
clone_size: .; v_call: TRBV10-3; d_call: .; j_call: TRBJ2-2; cdr3_nt: TGTGCCATGCAGGACACCGGGGAGCTGTTTTTT; cdr3_aa: CAMQDTGELFF
clone_size: once; v_call: TRBV6-2/TRBV6-3; d_call: .; j_call: TRBJ1-2; cdr3_nt: TGTGCCAGCAGTTATCACCTCACTTCTAACTATGGCTACACCTTC; cdr3_aa: CASSYHLTSNYGYTF
clone_size: .; v_call: TRBV5-8; d_call: .; j_call: TRBJ1-6; cdr3_nt: TGTGCCAGCAGCCTAAGGACAGCTAGGGGTTCACCCCTCCACTTT; cdr3_aa: CASSLRTARGSPLHF
clone_size: .; v_call: TRBV7-2; d_call: TRBD1; j_call: TRBJ2-7; cdr3_nt: TGTGCCAGCAGCTTGGGGACAGGGACGGACGAGCAGTACTTC; cdr3_aa: CASSLGTGTDEQYF
clone_size: .; v_call: TRBV12-3/TRBV12-4; d_call: .; j_call: TRBJ1-2; cdr3_nt: TGTGCCAGCAGTTTAATCCAGGGAGGTGGCTACACCTTC; cdr3_aa: CASSLIQGGGYTF
clone_size: few; v_call: TRBV5-1; d_call: TRBD1; j_call: TRBJ1-6; cdr3_nt: TGCGCCAGCAGCTTGGTACAGGGGCATTCACCCCTCCACTTT; cdr3_aa: CASSLVQGHSPLHF
clone_size: .; v_call: TRBV6-8; d_call: .; j_call: TRBJ2-6; cdr3_nt: TGTGCCACCCCTAGACGAGCCAACGTCCTGACTTTC; cdr3_aa: CATPRRANVLTF
clone_size: once; v_call: TRBV3-1/TRBV3-2; d_call: .; j_call: TRBJ1-2; cdr3_nt: TGTGCCAGCAGCCCAGGGCAGGGGTATGGCTACACCTTC; cdr3_aa: CASSPGQGYGYTF
clone_size: .; v_call: TRBV19; d_call: TRBD1; j_call: TRBJ1-5; cdr3_nt: TGTGCCAGTAGACAGGGGTTTGGGCCCCAGCATTTT; cdr3_aa: CASRQGFGPQHF
clone_size: .; v_call: TRBV11-3; d_call: TRBD1; j_call: TRBJ2-3; cdr3_nt: TGTGCCAGCAGCTCCCCGACAGGGGGTAACGCAGATACGCAGTATTTT; cdr3_aa: CASSSPTGGNADTQYF
clone_size: .; v_call: TRBV7-2; d_call: .; j_call: TRBJ2-5; cdr3_nt: TGTGCCAGCAGCTCGACATCTGGGGGGGAGACCCAGTACTTC; cdr3_aa: CASSSTSGGETQYF
clone_size: .; v_call: TRBV28; d_call: .; j_call: TRBJ1-2; cdr3_nt: TGTGCCACCCCGACAGGTACCTTCGGTGGCTACACCTTC; cdr3_aa: CATPTGTFGGYTF
clone_size: .; v_call: TRBV9; d_call: .; j_call: TRBJ1-5; cdr3_nt: TGTGCCAGCAGCGTAGGAGGGAGCAATCAGCCCCAGCATTTT; cdr3_aa: CASSVGGSNQPQHF
clone_size: .; v_call: TRBV7-2; d_call: TRBD2; j_call: TRBJ2-7; cdr3_nt: TGTGCCAGCAGCCTCACTAGCGGGGGGGCTCGCGAGCAGTACTTC; cdr3_aa: CASSLTSGGAREQYF
clone_size: .; v_call: TRBV21-1; d_call: .; j_call: TRBJ1-1; cdr3_nt: TGTGCCAGCCGTGGCAGGCTAACTGAAGCTTTCTTT; cdr3_aa: CASRGRLTEAFF